The 20 T cell receptor beta chains presented below share a single source sample, sequenced in a study of T-cell memory formation after mild COVID-19. A single record per CDR3 protein comes from TCRdb applying MiXCR to the 5' RACE reads. Of approximately 210,000 distinct CDR3 sequences in the sample, under 30% were seen once. Sequenced sample: PBMCs or a T cell subset sorted from them (not recorded which). The source of these receptors is an adult woman who had mild COVID-19 (a few samples of this study predate the infection). Cell type and time point are not known.

V usage is TRBV18 and J usage is TRBJ2-5; D is tentatively TRBD1 or TRBD2 (5 bases each). Germline CDR1 and CDR2: KGHSH and LQKENI. This CDR3 contains 12 residues. The V end lost 6 bases, the J end lost 5 bases, and 10 bases lay between the germline ends. CDR3 DNA sequence: TGTGCCAGCTCCCGGGACGACGAGACCCAGTACTTC. It specifies CASSRDDETQYF.

This clonotype was observed a single time. The rearrangement joins TRBV18 to TRBJ1-5; possible D gene TRBD1, 6 bases. Germline V gives CDR1 KGHSH, CDR2 LQKENI. The CDR3 contains 14 residues. V was shortened by 2 bases and J by 10 bases, with 15 bases between the two germline ends. The CDR3 sequence: CASSPGTINGPQHF. The CDR3 region has the DNA TGTGCCAGCTCACCAGGGACAATCAATGGTCCCCAGCATTTT.

The rearrangement uses TRBV10-3 and TRBJ2-3; 14 nucleotides match TRBD2. Germline trimming cut 6 bases from V and 1 base from J; bases unmatched to any gene: 9. There are 18 residues in the CDR3. Per the germline V gene, CDR1 is ENHRY and CDR2 is SYGVKD. The CDR3 bases are TGTGCCATCAGCCCGGGACTAGCGGGAGCAGAGGGCACAGATACGCAGTATTTT. Amino acids: CAISPGLAGAEGTDTQYF.

The chain employs TRBV5-6 and TRBJ1-1, with 7 nucleotides matching TRBD1. CDR3 size: 14 residues. V was clipped by 4 bases and J by 3 bases; unmatched bases: 6. Germline-derived CDR1 and CDR2 are SGHDT and YYEEEE. The CDR3 region is CASSLPTGYTEAFF. The CDR3 coding sequence is TGTGCCAGCAGCCTGCCGACAGGGTACACTGAAGCTTTCTTT.

In this sample, this clonotype turned up a few times. The chain is built from TRBV5-6 and TRBJ2-4; tentative D call: TRBD2 (7 bases). The CDR3 has 17 residues. From germline, CDR1 is SGHDT and CDR2 YYEEEE. V was clipped by 3 bases and J by 0 bases, with 16 bases between them. The CDR3 nucleotides are TGTGCCAGCAGCTCGGAGGGGGGGTTCCTAGCCAAAAACATTCAGTACTTC. This sequence encodes CASSSEGGFLAKNIQYF.

The J gene is TRBJ1-2, the V gene TRBV29-1; D is undetermined. Germline V lookup: CDR1 SQVTM, CDR2 ANQGSEA. The length of the CDR3 is 10 residues. V was cut by 1 base and J by 7 bases, with 4 bases left in between. The CDR3 nucleotides read TGCAGCGTTGAAGTGGGTGGCTACACCTTC. This gives the protein CSVEVGGYTF. The full variable domain, rest sourced from reference TRBV29-1 and TRBJ1-2, is SAVISQKPSRDICQRGTSLTIQCQVDSQVTMMFWYRQQPGQSLTLIATANQGSEATYESGFVIDKFPISRPNLTFSTLTVSNMSPEDSSIYLCSVEVGGYTFGSGTRLTVV.

The V and J genes are TRBV24-1 and TRBJ2-7; 9 positions agree with TRBD1. Germline values: CDR1 KGHDR, CDR2 SFDVKD. V shed 3 bases and J 3 bases; nucleotides not matched to a gene: 5. The CDR3 totals 15 residues. CDR3 sequence (DNA): TGTGCCACCAGTGATCCGCGGGGACAGGGCTACGAGCAGTACTTC. This translates into CATSDPRGQGYEQYF.

This chain links TRBV9 with TRBJ2-3; D may match TRBD1 or TRBD2 (6 bases each). This CDR3 has 17 amino acids. Germline CDR1 SGDLS, CDR2 YYNGEE. The V end lost 3 bases, the J end lost 0 bases, and 17 bases lay between the germline ends. CDR3 sequence (DNA): TGTGCCAGCAGCGGGACATGGGGGCGGGAAAGCACAGATACGCAGTATTTT. Its protein is CASSGTWGRESTDTQYF.

This clonotype has more than one count but fewer than ten. This sequence joins TRBV4-3 and TRBJ2-3; D is possibly TRBD1 or TRBD2 (7 bases each). V lost 4 bases, J lost 3 bases, and 14 bases lay in between. The CDR3 runs to 15 residues. Germline V gene sequence: CDR1 LGHNA, CDR2 YSLEER. CDR3 DNA: TGCGCCAGCAGCCCCCACCAGGGGGGGACAGATACGCAGTATTTT. Residues: CASSPHQGGTDTQYF.

This clonotype has a handful of counts. V and J are TRBV24-1 and TRBJ2-6, with D possibly matching TRBD1 (7 bases). CDR3 length equals 16 residues. Trimming pared 3 bases from V and 6 bases from J, leaving 14 bases between. CDR1 is KGHDR, CDR2 SFDVKD, per germline. The CDR3 spells CATSDQGGSSANVLTF. CDR3 bases: TGTGCCACCAGTGATCAGGGGGGCAGTTCGGCCAACGTCCTGACTTTC.

V and J are TRBV4-1 and TRBJ1-1; D not certain. The CDR3 spans 14 residues. Germline V gene lookup returns CDR1 MGHRA and CDR2 YSYEKL. V lost 2 bases, J lost 0 bases, and 7 bases lay in between. The CDR3 nucleotides are TGCGCCAGCAGCCAAATCGTCCTGAACACTGAAGCTTTCTTT. Amino acids: CASSQIVLNTEAFF.

This sequence joins TRBV6-5 and TRBJ2-3; 7 bases map to TRBD1. The V gene's germline CDR1 is MNHEY and CDR2 SVGAGI. V was clipped by 4 bases and J by 5 bases; unmatched bases: 6. The CDR3 runs to 14 residues. CDR3 sequence (DNA): TGTGCCAGCAGTTGGGGGACAGACCGAGATACGCAGTATTTT. Its protein is CASSWGTDRDTQYF.

The CDR3 sequence: CASYRDTSNYGYTF. The CDR3 coding sequence is TGTGCCAGCTACCGGGACACCTCGAACTATGGCTACACCTTC. The rearrangement uses TRBV18 and TRBJ1-2; possibly TRBD1 for D (6 bases). V dropped 7 bases and J dropped 2 bases, with 14 bases sitting between them. The CDR3 runs 14 residues. The germline V gene has CDR1 KGHSH and CDR2 LQKENI.

This clonotype came up a few times. The chain couples TRBV28 to TRBJ2-5; D unclear. The CDR3 has 15 residues. In germline, CDR1 is MDHEN, CDR2 SYDVKM. Trimming stripped 5 bases from V and 2 bases from J, with 15 bases between. The CDR3: CASSPHGPLQETQYF. The CDR3 nucleotides read TGTGCCAGCAGTCCCCATGGACCCCTGCAAGAGACCCAGTACTTC.

The chain employs TRBV10-3 and TRBJ2-7, with 8 bases aligning to TRBD1. Germline values: CDR1 ENHRY, CDR2 SYGVKD. This CDR3 region has 14 residues. V shed 3 bases and J 5 bases; nucleotides not matched to a gene: 6. The CDR3 coding sequence is TGTGCCATCAGTGAAAGAGACAGGGGTAACGAGCAGTACTTC. Protein product: CAISERDRGNEQYF.

This clonotype was seen a few times. V and J are TRBV9 and TRBJ2-2; D remains ambiguous. The CDR3 is made up of 13 amino acids. Germline values: CDR1 SGDLS, CDR2 YYNGEE. V was pared by 3 bases and J by 6 bases, with 9 bases between. The CDR3 reads CASSAQSAGELFF. The CDR3 region has the DNA TGTGCCAGCAGCGCGCAATCAGCCGGGGAGCTGTTTTTT.

The table lists this clonotype with many counts. V is TRBV29-1 and J is TRBJ2-7; 9 bases align to TRBD2. After removal of 4 bases from V and 4 bases from J, the junction contained 8 bases not matched to a gene. The V gene's germline CDR1 is SQVTM and CDR2 ANQGSEA. The length of the CDR3 is 14 residues. CDR3 amino acids: CSVAAAGGPYEQYF. CDR3 nucleotide sequence: TGCAGCGTTGCGGCTGCGGGAGGGCCGTACGAGCAGTACTTC.

The chain is built from TRBV6-1 and TRBJ2-7; tentatively, D is TRBD1 (6 bases). Trimming pared 1 base from V and 1 base from J, leaving 11 bases between. CDR1 is MNHNS and CDR2 is SASEGT in the germline V gene. This CDR3 contains 15 residues. CDR3 in DNA: TGTGCCAGCAGTGAAGGTTTAGGGACATCCTACGAGCAGTACTTC. This translates into CASSEGLGTSYEQYF.

The chain joins TRBV7-2 to TRBJ2-7; 7 bases map to TRBD2. Germline V gene lookup returns CDR1 SGHTA and CDR2 FQGNSA. With 3 bases clipped from V and 2 bases from J, the junction kept 4 bases outside the gene matches. This CDR3 comprises 14 residues. CDR3 region: CASSFVGGAYEQYF. The CDR3 DNA reads TGTGCCAGCAGCTTCGTGGGGGGGGCCTACGAGCAGTACTTC.

The chain recombines TRBV6-5 with TRBJ2-3; 8 bases are shared with TRBD2. Germline CDR1 reads MNHEY; CDR2 reads SVGAGI. Unmatched junction bases numbered 6, after V lost 6 bases and J lost 4 bases. This CDR3 comprises 14 residues. CDR3: CASRARGGADTQYF. As DNA, the CDR3 is TGTGCCAGCAGAGCACGGGGGGGCGCAGATACGCAGTATTTT.